One sample yielded the 14 T cell receptor beta chains listed below, sequenced in a study of human T cells and chemical hapten exposure. TCRdb processed the RACE reads anew with MiXCR; each CDR3 protein has one entry. Found here are 75,000 to 80,000 distinct CDR3 sequences, about 9.2% of them singletons; the top ten hold less than 2%. Time point indicated: healthy volunteer bleed at 6 weeks. It was unfractionated whole blood from which total RNA was extracted. Sequencing was performed on whole blood. The receptors shown here come from a female donor in good health. Some clones in this sample may be carry-over from other donors' samples.

The chain carries TRBV12-3 or TRBV12-4 and TRBJ1-3; the match to TRBD1 covers 9 bases. V gave up 8 bases and J gave up 7 bases; unmatched junction bases: 6. The CDR3 is 13 amino acids. The CDR3 nucleotides are TGTGCCAGCCAAACCGGGACAGGGAACACCATATATTTT. Translated, it gives CASQTGTGNTIYF.

Ten or more counts support this clonotype. The V gene is TRBV5-1, the J gene TRBJ1-2; the match to TRBD1 covers 7 bases. J was trimmed by 8 bases and V by 0 bases; bases with no gene match: 7. The germline V gene has CDR1 SGHRS and CDR2 YFSETQ. CDR3 length: 14 residues. CDR3 DNA: TGCGCCAGCAGCTTGGCCGGACAGGCGGGAGGCTACACCTTC. Translation: CASSLAGQAGGYTF.

This clonotype has just a few counts. The rearrangement links TRBV20-1 to TRBJ2-3, with TRBD2 matching 8 bases. The CDR3 has 14 residues. Germline loops: CDR1 DFQATT, CDR2 SNEGSKA (reference sequence). The V and J ends lost 6 bases and 0 bases, in that order; junction bases with no gene match: 5. The CDR3 DNA is TGCAGTGCCGGGGGGGGCGATAGCACAGATACGCAGTATTTT. Translated, it gives CSAGGGDSTDTQYF.

The V gene is TRBV5-1, the J gene TRBJ1-1; a possible D gene is TRBD1 (5 bases). Germline V gene data show CDR1 as SGHRS and CDR2 as YFSETQ. The CDR3 runs 14 residues. The CDR3 reads CVSKSGGKNTEAFF. The CDR3 nucleotides are TGCGTCAGTAAGAGCGGGGGAAAGAACACTGAAGCTTTCTTT.

Many counts were recorded for this clonotype. CDR3 in amino acids: CASHQTGWHDGYTF. For the CDR3, the DNA is TGTGCCAGCCATCAGACAGGGTGGCACGATGGCTACACCTTC. This chain uses TRBV25-1 with TRBJ1-2, with 7 bases matching TRBD1. Germline CDR1 and CDR2: MGHDK and SYGVNS. This CDR3 is built from 14 residues. V lost 8 bases to trimming and J lost 6 bases; unmatched junction nucleotides: 12.

This clonotype was counted ten times or more. The chain carries TRBV29-1 and TRBJ2-7; 8 bases are a match to TRBD1. The V gene end was trimmed by 0 bases and the J gene end by 6 bases; junction bases not matched to a gene: 7. There are 14 residues in the CDR3. Germline assignment: CDR1 SQVTM and CDR2 ANQGSEA. The CDR3 sequence is CSVEDPDRGLEQYF. As DNA, the CDR3 is TGCAGCGTTGAAGATCCCGACAGGGGTCTCGAGCAGTACTTC.

V gene TRBV7-2 combines with J gene TRBJ2-5; TRBD1 might be the D (6 bases). This CDR3 has 13 amino acids. The germline V gene encodes CDR1 SGHTA and CDR2 FQGNSA. V lost 5 bases to trimming and J lost 5 bases, with 12 bases between them. The CDR3 DNA follows: TGTGCCAGCAGCCAGGGGCCATTGGAGACCCAGTACTTC. Translated, it gives CASSQGPLETQYF.

This clonotype was found many times. V is TRBV20-1 and J is TRBJ2-7; D call uncertain. Germline-derived CDR1 and CDR2 are DFQATT and SNEGSKA (reference sequence). V was pared by 0 bases and J by 5 bases, with 8 bases between. The CDR3 is made up of 12 amino acids. CDR3 sequence (DNA): TGCAGTGCTAGAGAAGGGTTTGACGAGCAGTACTTC. It is translated as CSAREGFDEQYF.

In this sample, this clonotype turned up many times. This chain connects TRBV20-1 to TRBJ2-7; weak D call: TRBD2 (5 bases). V lost 5 bases and J lost 3, with 14 bases in between. Germline CDR1 reads DFQATT; CDR2 reads SNEGSKA (reference sequence). The CDR3 length is 13 residues. The CDR3 reads CSAFTRIHYEQYF. The CDR3 nucleotides are TGCAGTGCTTTTACTAGGATTCACTACGAGCAGTACTTC.

This clonotype was picked up many times. The chain links TRBV29-1 to TRBJ2-4; 7 positions agree with TRBD1. This CDR3 contains 17 residues. After removal of 0 bases from V and 4 bases from J, the junction contained 12 bases not matched to a gene. Germline-derived CDR1 and CDR2 are SQVTM and ANQGSEA. As DNA, the CDR3 is TGCAGCGTTGAAGAAGGGGGTCCGGGACAGATGAAAAACATTCAGTACTTC. Amino acid sequence: CSVEEGGPGQMKNIQYF.

With regard to this clonotype: This clone may be a read error of a much larger clone one base away. The J gene is TRBJ1-1, the V gene TRBV20-1; no clear D. The V gene's germline CDR1 is DFQATT and CDR2 SNEGSKA (reference sequence). CDR3 length: 14 amino acids. In nucleotides, the CDR3 is TGCAGTGCTAGAGATACAGCTGCGCCCACTGAAGCTCTCTTT. It translates to CSARDTAAPTEALF.

This clonotype was seen repeatedly, ten times or more. The V and J genes are TRBV6-1 and TRBJ1-5; 11 bases agree with TRBD1. This CDR3 has 15 amino acids. Germline V gene sequence: CDR1 MNHNS, CDR2 SASEGT. J lost 7 bases, V lost 4 bases, and 6 bases had no gene match. This CDR3 reads CASSGRTGGIQPQHF. The CDR3 DNA reads TGTGCCAGCAGTGGGAGGACAGGGGGCATCCAGCCCCAGCATTTT.

This clonotype was seen repeatedly, ten times or more. The J gene is TRBJ2-3, the V gene TRBV3-1; D possibly matches TRBD1 or TRBD2 (6 bases each). V lost 1 base, J lost 5 bases, and 10 bases lay in between. The CDR3 is made up of 14 amino acids. CDR1 is LGHDT, CDR2 YNNKEL, per germline (reference sequence). The CDR3 coding sequence is TGTGCCAGCAGCCAAGCGGGGGCGCAAGATACGCAGTATTTT. Its translation is CASSQAGAQDTQYF.

In its sample, this clonotype was seen many times. The chain couples TRBV7-2 to TRBJ2-5; D gene unclear. CDR1 and CDR2 (germline): SGHTA, FQGNSA. Trimming took 8 bases from V and 5 from J, leaving 12 bases between them. The CDR3 sequence is 12 residues long. This CDR3 is CASSAVGETQYF. The CDR3 coding sequence is TGTGCCAGCTCCGCGGTGGGCGAGACCCAGTACTTC.